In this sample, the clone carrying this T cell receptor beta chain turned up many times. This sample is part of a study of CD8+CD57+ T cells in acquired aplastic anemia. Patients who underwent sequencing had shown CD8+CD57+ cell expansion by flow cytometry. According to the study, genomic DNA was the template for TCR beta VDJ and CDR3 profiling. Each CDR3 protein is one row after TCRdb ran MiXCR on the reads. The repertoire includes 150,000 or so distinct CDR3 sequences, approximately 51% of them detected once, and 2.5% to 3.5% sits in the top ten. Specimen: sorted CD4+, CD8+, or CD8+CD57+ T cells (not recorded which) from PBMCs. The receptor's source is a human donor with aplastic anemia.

The CDR3 loop is CSALRTGENSPLHF. As DNA, the CDR3 is TGCAGTGCTCTCCGGACAGGAGAAAATTCACCCCTCCACTTT. This chain links TRBV20-1 with TRBJ1-6, with 7 bases aligning to TRBD1. There are 14 residues in the CDR3. From germline, CDR1 is DFQATT and CDR2 SNEGSKA (reference sequence). The trim removed 5 bases at V and 7 bases at J, leaving 8 bases unmatched.